These 30 T cell receptor beta chains originate from one sample sequenced in a study of control samples from healthy donors and cancer patients. Some clones are missing from TCRdb's copy, which holds only in-frame ones; the method was immunoSEQ multiplex PCR. The sample lists 200,000 to 250,000 clones; about 93% were seen once. The sequencing sample was made of blood. All receptors derive from a man in his fifties or sixties in good health.

This sequence joins TRBV5-1 and TRBJ1-2, with 7 positions matching TRBD1. Trimming cost V 4 bases and J 2 bases; bases outside gene matches: 2. The germline V gene has CDR1 SGHRS and CDR2 YFSETQ. There are 13 residues in the CDR3. This CDR3 is CASSRDSNYGYTF. The CDR3 bases are TGCGCCAGCAGCAGGGACAGCAACTATGGCTACACCTTC.

The chain carries TRBV5-6 and TRBJ1-3; a possible D gene is TRBD1 (5 bases). Germline assignment: CDR1 SGHDT and CDR2 YYEEEE. This CDR3 spans 16 amino acids. V lost 0 bases to trimming and J lost 5 bases, with 15 bases between them. CDR3 sequence reads: CASSLALGRQRNTIYF. The CDR3 DNA reads as TGTGCCAGCAGCTTGGCGCTGGGACGGCAGAGAAACACCATATATTTT.

J is TRBJ2-2 and V is TRBV5-6, with TRBD1 as a possible D gene (6 bases). The CDR3 is 12 residues long. CDR1 is SGHDT and CDR2 is YYEEEE in the germline V gene. CDR3 loop: CGRGGNTGELFF. In DNA form, the CDR3 reads TGTGGGAGAGGGGGTAACACCGGGGAGCTGTTTTTT.

The CDR3 sequence: CASSMSGDSSYEQYF. DNA of the CDR3: TGTGCCAGTAGTATGTCAGGGGACAGCTCCTACGAGCAGTACTTC. The V gene is TRBV19, the J gene TRBJ2-7; TRBD1 aligns across 7 bases. V lost 3 bases and J lost 0; bases outside the gene matches: 5. CDR1 and CDR2 (germline): LNHDA, SQIVND (reference sequence). The CDR3 is 15 residues long.

This chain uses TRBV25-1 with TRBJ1-5; a weak D match, TRBD1 (5 bases). CDR3 length equals 16 residues. Between the trimmed V and J ends, which lost 10 bases and 1 base, there was a span of 20 bases. Germline CDR1 MGHDK, CDR2 SYGVNS. The CDR3 region is CATILGDPLSNQPQHF. As DNA, the CDR3 is TGTGCCACTATATTAGGGGACCCCTTAAGCAATCAGCCCCAGCATTTT.

The rearrangement joins TRBV29-1 to TRBJ2-4; unclear D gene. The CDR3 is 14 amino acids. V shed 0 bases and J shed 0 bases, with 6 bases lying between them. The germline CDR1 and CDR2 sequences are SQVTM and ANQGSEA. The DNA of the CDR3 is TGCAGCGTTGAAGAACACCTAGCCAAAAACATTCAGTACTTC. Translating gives CSVEEHLAKNIQYF.

The rearrangement joins TRBV4-3 to TRBJ2-3; possibly TRBD2 for D (6 bases). The CDR3 extends over 14 amino acids. Germline V lookup: CDR1 LGHNA, CDR2 YSLEER. V shed 6 bases and J shed 1 base, with 11 bases lying between them. The chain's CDR3 is CASREGLGTDTQYF. CDR3 bases: TGCGCCAGCAGGGAGGGGCTTGGCACAGATACGCAGTATTTT.

The table lists this clone with a count of one. The V gene is TRBV19, the J gene TRBJ2-7, with 8 positions matching TRBD1. This CDR3 has 15 residues. Germline CDR1 is LNHDA and CDR2 is SQIVND (reference sequence). With 8 bases clipped from V and 2 bases from J, the junction kept 11 bases outside the gene matches. This CDR3 reads CASSDRGLRAYEQYF. DNA for the CDR3: TGTGCCAGTTCCGACAGGGGATTAAGAGCCTACGAGCAGTACTTC.

The chain employs TRBV7-9 and TRBJ1-6; D perhaps matches TRBD1 (5 bases). CDR3 length equals 17 residues. V was pared by 1 base and J by 0 bases, with 10 bases between. Per germline, CDR1 SEHNR and CDR2 FQNEAQ (reference sequence). In DNA form, the CDR3 reads TGTGCCAGCAGCTTAGAAGGGGCTATCTCCTATAATTCACCCCTCCACTTT. This gives the protein CASSLEGAISYNSPLHF.

J is TRBJ1-1 and V is TRBV18; 8 nucleotides line up with TRBD1. This CDR3 has 12 residues. V was clipped by 6 bases and J by 8 bases; unmatched bases: 5. Per the germline V gene, CDR1 is KGHSH and CDR2 is LQKENI. In DNA form, the CDR3 reads TGTGCCAGCTCGCCGGACAGGGAAGAAGCTTTCTTT. It translates to CASSPDREEAFF.

The genes are TRBV28 and TRBJ2-7; D is possibly TRBD2 (6 bases). Germline V lookup: CDR1 MDHEN, CDR2 SYDVKM. Trimming shortened V by 6 bases and J by 1 base, and 16 bases separated the two germline ends. The CDR3 spans 15 residues. Here the CDR3 reads CASSSPTAGSYEQYF. CDR3 bases: TGTGCCAGCAGCTCCCCCACGGCGGGGTCCTACGAGCAGTACTTC.

This chain joins TRBV5-1 and TRBJ1-2; 8 nucleotides match TRBD1. The CDR3 has 13 amino acids. Trimming took 7 bases from V and 4 from J; bases not matched to a gene: 6. CDR1 is SGHRS, CDR2 YFSETQ, per germline. The CDR3 nucleotides read TGCGCCAGCGCCGAAGGACAGGGCTATGGCTACACCTTC. Translation gives CASAEGQGYGYTF.

This chain connects TRBV10-3 to TRBJ2-7; D tentatively reads TRBD1 or TRBD2 (5 bases each). The CDR3 loop spans 12 amino acids. The V and J ends lost 11 bases and 0 bases respectively, with 11 bases between them. Germline values: CDR1 ENHRY, CDR2 SYGVKD. CDR3 coding DNA: TGTGCCTCTCAGGGAGACTCCTACGAGCAGTACTTC. It translates to CASQGDSYEQYF.

This chain joins TRBV9 and TRBJ2-3; D is unclear. The CDR3 spans 14 residues. The V end lost 0 bases, the J end lost 2 bases, and 7 bases lay between the germline ends. Germline lookup yields CDR1 SGDLS and CDR2 YYNGEE. As DNA, the CDR3 is TGTGCCAGCAGCGTAGCCCCGTTCACAGATACGCAGTATTTT. It translates to CASSVAPFTDTQYF.

The chain employs TRBV9 and TRBJ1-3; D unclear. Per the germline V gene, CDR1 is SGDLS and CDR2 is YYNGEE. V was trimmed by 1 base and J by 2 bases, leaving 10 bases between them. This CDR3 is built from 15 residues. The CDR3 reads CASSVRVSPGNTIYF. The CDR3 region has the DNA TGTGCCAGCAGCGTACGGGTTTCGCCTGGAAACACCATATATTTT.

This chain uses TRBV19 with TRBJ2-7, with D maybe TRBD1 (6 bases). CDR3 length: 15 residues. Germline V CDR1 and CDR2: LNHDA, SQIVND (reference sequence). V was pared by 8 bases and J by 2 bases, with 19 bases between. CDR3 nucleotide sequence: TGTGCCAGTTCCCAGGGGATCAACCCACCCTACGAGCAGTACGTC. Protein sequence: CASSQGINPPYEQYV.

The chain is built from TRBV7-8 and TRBJ1-1; D gene uncertain. In germline, CDR1 is SGHVS, CDR2 FQNEAQ. The CDR3 loop spans 12 amino acids. V was cut by 8 bases and J by 1 base, with 8 bases left in between. CDR3 amino acids: CASGIRNTEAFF. Written as DNA, the CDR3 is TGTGCCAGCGGGATTCGGAACACTGAAGCTTTCTTT. Complete variable domain (other parts from reference TRBV7-8 and TRBJ1-1): GAGVSQSPRYKVAKRGQDVALRCDPISGHVSLFWYQQALGQGPEFLTYFQNEAQLDKSGLPSDRFFAERPEGSVSTLKIQRTQQEDSAVYLCASGIRNTEAFFGQGTRLTVV.

The chain has TRBV6-5 and TRBJ2-2; the D gene is possibly TRBD1 (5 bases). Germline V gives CDR1 MNHEY, CDR2 SVGAGI. The CDR3 covers 11 residues. Trimming pared 8 bases from V and 7 bases from J, leaving 8 bases between. The DNA for the CDR3 is TGTGCCAGCGCTAGGGGCGGGGAGCTGTTTTTT. Translating gives CASARGGELFF.

This clone occurred a few times. This chain joins TRBV21-1 and TRBJ2-7; the D call of TRBD1 is as the table states it, not checked on the DNA. TRBV21-1 is a pseudogene locus. The length of the CDR3 is 17 residues. The CDR3 is CASSKAFWPAGSYEQYF. The CDR3 DNA reads as TGTGCCAGCAGCAAAGCTTTCTGGCCCGCAGGCTCCTACGAGCAGTACTTC.

This chain links TRBV7-2 with TRBJ1-4, with a weak D call TRBD1 (5 bases). CDR1 and CDR2 (germline): SGHTA, FQGNSA. The CDR3 is 14 residues long. Trimming shortened V by 0 bases and J by 8 bases, and 10 bases separated the two germline ends. CDR3 bases: TGTGCCAGCAGCTTAGCTAGGGGCGGGGAAAAACTGTTTTTT. Translating gives CASSLARGGEKLFF.

This sequence joins TRBV19 and TRBJ2-2; TRBD1 is a possible D gene (5 bases). Trimming pared 4 bases from V and 6 bases from J, leaving 9 bases between. CDR1 LNHDA and CDR2 SQIVND come from the germline V gene (reference sequence). The length of the CDR3 is 13 residues. The CDR3 region is CASSSRVSGELFF. CDR3 nucleotides: TGTGCCAGTAGTAGCAGGGTCTCCGGGGAGCTGTTTTTT.

V gene TRBV7-6 combines with J gene TRBJ2-5; TRBD1 matches 7 bases. Germline loops: CDR1 SGHVS, CDR2 FNYEAQ. With 5 bases clipped from V and 2 bases from J, the junction kept 11 bases outside the gene matches. The CDR3 consists of 16 residues. CDR3 sequence reads: CASSDYKGQPQETQYF. The CDR3 nucleotides are TGTGCCAGCAGCGACTATAAGGGACAGCCTCAAGAGACCCAGTACTTC.

The chain employs TRBV7-2 and TRBJ2-3; 13 bases fit TRBD2. The CDR3 runs 18 residues. Germline V lookup: CDR1 SGHTA, CDR2 FQGNSA. The junction had 12 bases not matched to a gene; V was cut back by 5 bases and J by 4 bases. The CDR3 protein is CASSIILLAGGRADTQYF. In nucleotides, the CDR3 is TGTGCCAGCAGCATAATACTACTAGCGGGGGGGAGGGCAGATACGCAGTATTTT.

This chain links TRBV5-5 with TRBJ2-3, with 12 nucleotides matching TRBD2. J was trimmed by 8 bases and V by 6 bases; bases with no gene match: 10. Germline CDR1 reads SGHKS; CDR2 reads YYEKEE (reference sequence). This CDR3 contains 15 residues. CDR3: CASTLTSGGYVTQYF. DNA for the CDR3: TGTGCCAGCACACTGACTAGCGGGGGCTATGTTACGCAGTATTTT.

The chain uses TRBV5-1 and TRBJ1-6, with D tentatively TRBD1 (6 bases). The CDR3 consists of 15 residues. The V end lost 7 bases, the J end lost 7 bases, and 18 bases lay between the germline ends. Looked up from germline, CDR1 is SGHRS and CDR2 is YFSETQ. CDR3 bases: TGCGCCAGCTCCCCTGCCGGGACACAGAATTCACCCCTCCACTTT. This gives the protein CASSPAGTQNSPLHF.

This chain uses TRBV27 with TRBJ2-7, with D hard to call. Germline V lookup: CDR1 MNHEY, CDR2 SMNVEV (reference sequence). This CDR3 has 15 amino acids. The V end lost 5 bases, the J end lost 9 bases, and 23 bases lay between the germline ends. CDR3 coding DNA: TGTGCCAGCAGTCCCTCACCCGGGCCTCCAAAGTGGCAGTACGTC. It translates to CASSPSPGPPKWQYV.

The chain links TRBV24-1 to TRBJ2-7; D is perhaps TRBD1 (5 bases). Germline CDR1 reads KGHDR; CDR2 reads SFDVKD. V lost 2 bases and J lost 6, with 7 bases in between. This CDR3 comprises 12 residues. In nucleotides, the CDR3 is TGTGCCACCAGTGATTCGGACACCGAGCAGTACTTC. It encodes CATSDSDTEQYF.

The chain recombines TRBV4-1 with TRBJ2-7; no firm D call. CDR3 length equals 15 residues. Germline V gene lookup returns CDR1 MGHRA and CDR2 YSYEKL. The V gene lost 3 bases and the J gene lost 1 base, with 13 bases spanning the gap. The chain's CDR3 is CASSHPGATSYEQYV. The DNA of the CDR3 is TGCGCCAGCAGCCACCCCGGAGCAACGTCCTACGAGCAGTACGTC.

The chain combines TRBV7-9 with TRBJ1-1, with 8 positions matching TRBD1. Germline V gene lookup returns CDR1 SEHNR and CDR2 FQNEAQ (reference sequence). This CDR3 has 14 residues. The junction had 7 bases not matched to a gene; V was cut back by 5 bases and J by 5 bases. In nucleotides, the CDR3 is TGTGCCAGCAGCCCACAGGGGGGGGGAACTGAAGCTTTCTTT. Amino acid sequence: CASSPQGGGTEAFF.

The V call is TRBV5-1, the J call TRBJ2-7; no clear D gene. The V end lost 7 bases, the J end lost 1 base, and 15 bases lay between the germline ends. The CDR3 has 14 residues. Germline V gene data show CDR1 as SGHRS and CDR2 as YFSETQ. The CDR3 region is CASRQSFGSYEQYF. CDR3 bases: TGCGCCAGCCGTCAATCGTTTGGTTCCTACGAGCAGTACTTC. Complete variable domain (other parts from reference TRBV5-1 and TRBJ2-7): KAGVTQTPRYLIKTRGQQVTLSCSPISGHRSVSWYQQTPGQGLQFLFEYFSETQRNKGNFPGRFSGRQFSNSRSEMNVSTLELGDSALYLCASRQSFGSYEQYFGPGTRLTVT.